The clone carrying this TCR beta chain appeared a few times. The antigen remains unidentified. Germline V gene sequence: CDR1 SGHRS, CDR2 YFSETQ. V trimming: 4 bases; J trimming: 2 bases; junction bases outside the gene matches: 5. CDR3 size: 15 residues. Unique-molecular-identifier-tagged TCR beta cDNA libraries were used. TCRdb re-called the PCR reads with MiXCR, one entry per CDR3 protein. The profile covers over 700,000 distinct CDR3 sequences, with 30% appearing a single time and 0.55% to 0.65% taken by the ten largest. This record comes from a study of post-analysis software for immune sequencing data. Whole-study results and caveats: Compared with controls, patients had more of about five TRBV segments, including TRBV5-6, TRBV5-1 and TRBV20-1.

The sequencing input was blood. The V gene is TRBV5-1, the J gene TRBJ2-3; TRBD2 matches 9 bases. The origin of this receptor is a girl between 10 and 17 years old with multiple sclerosis. CDR3: CASSRAGGNTDTQYF. The CDR3 DNA reads TGCGCCAGCAGCCGAGCGGGGGGAAACACAGATACGCAGTATTTT.